Listed here are 32 T cell receptor beta chains from one sample, sequenced in a study of blood T cells in healthy people across ages. Alongside a J-beta primer mix, a sample-barcoded 5' primer served in a second PCR lasting about 6 to 11 cycles. Each CDR3 protein is one row after TCRdb ran MiXCR on the 5' RACE reads. This table holds about 1.4 million distinct CDR3 sequences, 45% to 70% found once. Material: blood. Receptors were obtained from a man aged 18 to 29 in good health.

The genes are TRBV12-3 or TRBV12-4 and TRBJ2-5; D not certain. CDR3 length equals 15 residues. V was cut by 4 bases and J by 5 bases, with 17 bases left in between. The CDR3 region is CASSSTRVGWETQYF. The CDR3 DNA reads TGTGCCAGCAGTTCCACCCGGGTGGGATGGGAGACCCAGTACTTC.

This sequence joins TRBV7-6 and TRBJ2-3; 8 bases align to TRBD1. V gave up 4 bases and J gave up 4 bases; unmatched junction bases: 4. Germline V gene lookup returns CDR1 SGHVS and CDR2 FNYEAQ. The CDR3 has 14 amino acids. CDR3 loop: CASSSTGAPDTQYF. Here the CDR3 DNA reads TGTGCCAGCAGCTCGACAGGGGCTCCAGATACGCAGTATTTT.

The V gene is TRBV14, the J gene TRBJ1-1; D gene ambiguous. The CDR3 covers 14 residues. CDR1 is SGHDN, CDR2 FVKESK, per germline. The V and J ends lost 0 bases and 1 base respectively, with 6 bases between them. The CDR3 loop is CASSQEPQNTEAFF. DNA of the CDR3: TGTGCCAGCAGCCAAGAACCCCAGAACACTGAAGCTTTCTTT.

This chain links TRBV12-3 or TRBV12-4 with TRBJ2-3; a possible D gene is TRBD2 (6 bases). V shed 5 bases and J shed 2 bases, with 14 bases lying between them. The CDR3 sequence is 15 residues long. DNA for the CDR3: TGTGCCAGCAGTGATCGGCGGGATTTCACAGATACGCAGTATTTT. Its protein is CASSDRRDFTDTQYF.

The CDR3 nucleotides are TGTGCCAGCAGCTTAGCCCGGACAGGGGATCCGACGAATGAGCAGTTCTTC. It codes for CASSLARTGDPTNEQFF. V is TRBV7-8 and J is TRBJ2-1; TRBD1 matches 9 bases. The V gene end was trimmed by 0 bases and the J gene end by 7 bases; junction bases not matched to a gene: 10. In germline, CDR1 is SGHVS, CDR2 FQNEAQ. The CDR3 is 17 amino acids.

The rearrangement uses TRBV15 and TRBJ2-7, with D maybe TRBD2 (6 bases). V lost 2 bases and J lost 0, with 17 bases in between. From germline, CDR1 is LNHNV and CDR2 YYDKDF (reference sequence). The CDR3 is 17 amino acids. CDR3 sequence: CATSRLTGSGSSYEQYF. CDR3 bases: TGTGCCACCAGCAGACTAACGGGTAGCGGAAGCTCCTACGAGCAGTACTTC. Looking up the rest from reference TRBV15 and TRBJ2-7 gives the full variable domain: DAMVIQNPRYQVTQFGKPVTLSCSQTLNHNVMYWYQQKSSQAPKLLFHYYDKDFNNEADTPDNFQSRRPNTSFCFLDIRSPGLGDTAMYLCATSRLTGSGSSYEQYFGPGTRLTVT.

This clonotype was picked up one time. This chain connects TRBV25-1 to TRBJ1-1; D possibly corresponds to TRBD1 (5 bases). The germline V gene has CDR1 MGHDK and CDR2 SYGVNS. V dropped 8 bases and J dropped 5 bases, with 15 bases sitting between them. This CDR3 is 13 amino acids long. The CDR3, as DNA: TGTGCCAGCCAGGACCATCCAGGGACTGAAGCTTTCTTT. Translating it yields CASQDHPGTEAFF.

This clonotype appeared a few times. The V gene is TRBV6-1, the J gene TRBJ2-6; no firm D call. Trimming pared 10 bases from V and 0 bases from J, leaving 19 bases between. Germline values: CDR1 MNHNS, CDR2 SASEGT. This CDR3 comprises 17 residues. CDR3 residues: CATHQPRRASGANVLTF. CDR3 in DNA: TGTGCCACCCATCAACCCAGGCGCGCCTCTGGGGCCAACGTCCTGACTTTC.

The chain carries TRBV12-3 or TRBV12-4 and TRBJ1-1; 8 nucleotides agree with TRBD1. V lost 6 bases and J lost 4; bases outside the gene matches: 7. The length of the CDR3 is 14 residues. The CDR3 region is CASRETGVGTEAFF. For the CDR3, the DNA is TGTGCCAGCAGGGAGACAGGGGTTGGCACTGAAGCTTTCTTT.

This chain links TRBV7-9 with TRBJ1-4; a weak D match, TRBD1 (6 bases). Germline V CDR1 and CDR2: SEHNR, FQNEAQ (reference sequence). V was clipped by 5 bases and J by 4 bases, with 11 bases between them. The CDR3 covers 14 residues. CDR3 coding DNA: TGTGCCAGCAGCAGGGGGAACCATAATGAAAAACTGTTTTTT. Protein product: CASSRGNHNEKLFF.

This chain uses TRBV3-1 with TRBJ2-7; TRBD1 matches 8 bases. The CDR3 runs 12 residues. In germline, CDR1 is LGHDT, CDR2 YNNKEL (reference sequence). V trimming: 7 bases; J trimming: 5 bases; junction bases outside the gene matches: 4. The CDR3 DNA is TGTGCCAGCACTGACAGGGGCGACGAGCAGTACTTC. Its translation is CASTDRGDEQYF.

The chain couples TRBV5-1 to TRBJ2-3; no clear D gene. V was pared by 0 bases and J by 1 base, with 9 bases between. The CDR3 has 15 amino acids. CDR1 is SGHRS and CDR2 is YFSETQ in the germline V gene. The CDR3 bases are TGCGCCAGCAGCTTGGAGGCAATGGGCACAGATACGCAGTATTTT. Residues: CASSLEAMGTDTQYF.

The chain employs TRBV20-1 and TRBJ1-5; 7 bases agree with TRBD1. The V segment lost 3 bases and the J segment 7 bases; nucleotides outside the gene matches: 6. Germline V gene data show CDR1 as DFQATT and CDR2 as SNEGSKA (reference sequence). This CDR3 spans 13 amino acids. CDR3 nucleotide sequence: TGCAGTGCTAGGTCCCAGGGGGTCCAGCCCCAGCATTTT. Amino acid sequence: CSARSQGVQPQHF.

This clonotype occurred a few times. This chain joins TRBV29-1 and TRBJ2-3; the match to TRBD1 covers 8 bases. This CDR3 has 16 residues. Germline V gene lookup returns CDR1 SQVTM and CDR2 ANQGSEA. V lost 4 bases to trimming and J lost 3 bases; unmatched junction nucleotides: 12. The CDR3 is CSVGTPTGVGTDTQYF. The DNA of the CDR3 is TGCAGCGTTGGTACCCCGACAGGGGTAGGAACAGATACGCAGTATTTT.

The V call is TRBV7-9, the J call TRBJ1-2; D is possibly TRBD1 (5 bases). Per the germline V gene, CDR1 is SEHNR and CDR2 is FQNEAQ (reference sequence). Trimming took 4 bases from V and 6 from J, leaving 24 bases between them. This CDR3 has 17 amino acids. The DNA of the CDR3 is TGTGCCAGCAGCTCATCCGGGACCCCCCCGACTATCCATGGCTACACCTTC. Translation gives CASSSSGTPPTIHGYTF. Complete variable domain (other parts from reference TRBV7-9 and TRBJ1-2): DTGVSQNPRHKITKRGQNVTFRCDPISEHNRLYWYRQTLGQGPEFLTYFQNEAQLEKSRLLSDRFSAERPKGSFSTLEIQRTEQGDSAMYLCASSSSGTPPTIHGYTFGSGTRLTVV.

The chain employs TRBV11-2 and TRBJ2-1; TRBD2 matches 9 bases. From germline, CDR1 is SGHAT and CDR2 FQNNGV. The J segment lost 7 bases and the V segment lost 4 bases, leaving 11 bases of the junction unmatched. The CDR3 has 16 residues. Here the CDR3 reads CASSYNSGRSGNEQFF. The CDR3 bases are TGTGCCAGCAGCTACAATAGCGGGAGAAGCGGAAATGAGCAGTTCTTC.

The V call is TRBV29-1, the J call TRBJ2-7; 10 positions agree with TRBD1. The CDR3 has 14 residues. After removal of 7 bases from V and 5 bases from J, the junction contained 11 bases not matched to a gene. Looked up from germline, CDR1 is SQVTM and CDR2 is ANQGSEA. The CDR3 sequence: CSAELGQGGNEQYF. CDR3 in DNA: TGCAGCGCCGAACTTGGACAGGGGGGCAACGAGCAGTACTTC.

The CDR3 DNA follows: TGCGCCAGCAGCTACGGACAGGAGCCTACCTACGAGCAGTACTTC. Encoded protein: CASSYGQEPTYEQYF. The chain joins TRBV4-3 to TRBJ2-7, with TRBD1 matching over 7 bases. The junction had 9 bases not matched to a gene; V was cut back by 5 bases and J by 2 bases. Germline-derived CDR1 and CDR2 are LGHNA and YSLEER. This CDR3 is 15 amino acids long.

The chain uses TRBV20-1 and TRBJ2-7; unclear D gene. Deletions cut 5 bases from V and 4 bases from J, with 9 bases between. CDR3 length: 11 amino acids. Germline loops: CDR1 DFQATT, CDR2 SNEGSKA (reference sequence). This CDR3 reads CSAATLYEQYF. CDR3 sequence (DNA): TGCAGTGCTGCGACTCTATACGAGCAGTACTTC.

In the case of this clonotype: Compared with germline, one end of the junction differs, possibly owing to a read error. This chain uses TRBV29-1 with TRBJ2-5; 7 bases map to TRBD2. Germline V gives CDR1 SQVTM, CDR2 ANQGSEA. CDR3 length: 13 residues. The chain's CDR3 is CSVVGSGQGTQYF. In nucleotides, the CDR3 is TGCAGCGTTGTTGGTAGCGGGCAAGGGACCCAGTACTTC.

This clonotype appeared a few times. The gene calls are TRBV4-3 and TRBJ2-7; TRBD1 agrees at 9 bases. Germline V gene lookup returns CDR1 LGHNA and CDR2 YSLEER. CDR3 length: 15 amino acids. V lost 2 bases, J lost 6 bases, and 8 bases stayed unmatched. CDR3 sequence reads: CASSQLGQGTLEQYF. CDR3 coding DNA: TGCGCCAGCAGCCAATTGGGACAGGGAACACTCGAGCAGTACTTC.

This clonotype was detected only a few times. The chain carries TRBV6-6 and TRBJ1-2, with D hard to call. The germline V gene encodes CDR1 MNHNY and CDR2 SVGAGI (reference sequence). The CDR3 has 11 residues. The germline V and J ends were trimmed by 2 bases and 8 bases, with 6 bases remaining between them. The CDR3, as DNA: TGTGCCAGCAGTTACGCGGAAGGCTACACCTTC. This gives the protein CASSYAEGYTF.

The chain uses TRBV7-9 and TRBJ2-1; D call uncertain. The ends were cut back, 5 bases at V and 8 bases at J, with 13 bases in the middle. Germline V lookup: CDR1 SEHNR, CDR2 FQNEAQ (reference sequence). There are 13 residues in the CDR3. CDR3 region: CASSPVGMYEQFF. CDR3 in DNA: TGTGCCAGCAGCCCCGTCGGTATGTATGAGCAGTTCTTC.

V usage is TRBV6-2 or TRBV6-3 and J usage is TRBJ2-7; 7 positions match TRBD2. Germline V CDR1 and CDR2: MNHEY, SVGEGT. The CDR3 length is 12 residues. The ends lost 7 bases at V and 2 bases at J; junction bases unmatched: 2. This chain's CDR3 is CASTRGAYEQYF. Here the CDR3 DNA reads TGTGCCAGCACCCGGGGGGCCTACGAGCAGTACTTC.

The V and J genes are TRBV5-1 and TRBJ1-1; D is uncertain. Germline loops: CDR1 SGHRS, CDR2 YFSETQ. The CDR3 is made up of 12 amino acids. Trimming removed 4 bases from V and 7 bases from J, with 11 bases in between. The CDR3 DNA reads as TGCGCCAGCAGCGTCTCCGGGAGTGAAGCTTTCTTT. This sequence encodes CASSVSGSEAFF. The full variable domain, rest sourced from reference TRBV5-1 and TRBJ1-1, is KAGVTQTPRYLIKTRGQQVTLSCSPISGHRSVSWYQQTPGQGLQFLFEYFSETQRNKGNFPGRFSGRQFSNSRSEMNVSTLELGDSALYLCASSVSGSEAFFGQGTRLTVV.

The chain recombines TRBV27 with TRBJ2-5; possibly TRBD2 for D (5 bases). The V end was cut by 5 bases, the J end by 1 base, with 11 bases between. CDR1 is MNHEY, CDR2 SMNVEV, per germline (reference sequence). The CDR3 contains 14 residues. CDR3 DNA sequence: TGTGCCAGCAGTGACTACGGCGGCCAAGAGACCCAGTACTTC. This sequence encodes CASSDYGGQETQYF.

This clonotype was observed a few times. V is TRBV27 and J is TRBJ2-5; TRBD1 matches at 8 bases. Judging by the DNA end, TRBJ2-7 fits better; the J call may be wrong. Germline V gene sequence: CDR1 MNHEY, CDR2 SMNVEV (reference sequence). There are 13 residues in the CDR3. The CDR3 DNA reads as TGTGCCAGCAGGGGACAGGCGCTTCGCGAGCAGTACTTC. Translated: CASRGQALREQYF.

CDR3 amino acids: CASSVSGAENYEQYF. The CDR3 nucleotides read TGTGCCAGCAGCGTGAGCGGGGCGGAGAACTACGAGCAGTACTTC. The rearrangement links TRBV9 to TRBJ2-4; TRBD2 aligns across 7 bases. The better agreement between TRBJ2-7 and the DNA end casts doubt on the J call. The CDR3 sequence is 15 residues long. Germline loops: CDR1 SGDLS, CDR2 YYNGEE.

This rearrangement joins TRBV3-1 to TRBJ1-2, with D tentatively TRBD1 (5 bases). V shed 0 bases and J shed 7 bases, with 6 bases lying between them. This CDR3 is built from 12 residues. Germline-derived CDR1 and CDR2 are LGHDT and YNNKEL (reference sequence). The CDR3 DNA reads as TGTGCCAGCAGCCAAGAGGGGCTTGGCTACACCTTC. This codes for CASSQEGLGYTF.

CDR3 DNA sequence: TGCAGTGCTAGAGCTGGGGGTCCAGGATCACCCCTCCACTTT. Translation gives CSARAGGPGSPLHF. The chain employs TRBV20-1 and TRBJ1-6; weak D call: TRBD1 (5 bases). V lost 1 base and J lost 10, with 14 bases in between. CDR3 size: 14 residues. Germline lookup yields CDR1 DFQATT and CDR2 SNEGSKA (reference sequence).

The chain couples TRBV5-5 to TRBJ2-1; 7 positions match TRBD2. The J call may be wrong; the DNA end is better matched by TRBJ2-7. CDR1 and CDR2 (germline): SGHKS, YYEKEE (reference sequence). The CDR3 extends over 16 amino acids. Here the CDR3 reads CASSLDSAGTGYEQYF. The DNA of the CDR3 is TGTGCCAGCAGCTTGGATTCAGCGGGGACTGGGTACGAGCAGTACTTC.

The CDR3 spells CASSWNPGETQYF. In DNA, the CDR3 is TGTGCCAGCAGCTGGAACCCGGGGGAGACCCAGTACTTC. V gene TRBV7-6 combines with J gene TRBJ2-5; perhaps TRBD2 as D (5 bases). Germline-derived CDR1 and CDR2 are SGHVS and FNYEAQ. The CDR3 is 13 amino acids. Trimming removed 4 bases at V and 5 bases at J, with 11 bases between.